This TCR beta chain was found in a study of immune evolution from preneoplasia to lung adenocarcinoma. Overall study findings and caveats: Clonality was highest in normal lung, lower in later-stage lesions apparently.

Generated by immunoSEQ multiplex PCR, the TCRdb table keeps only in-frame clones and is missing some. The repertoire includes 6,500 to 8,500 clones, more than 75% of them detected once, and about 10% sits in the top ten. Each case's diagnosis was confirmed by two pathologists on H&E. Macro-dissection enriched premalignant or tumor cells before nucleic acid extraction. Germline V gives CDR1 SGHDT, CDR2 YYEEEE. This CDR3 is 14 amino acids long. Trimming shortened V by 2 bases and J by 10 bases, and 13 bases separated the two germline ends. Of note for this clone: What it binds is unknown.

This TCR was sampled from a donor at least 70 years old with lung adenocarcinoma. This chain links TRBV5-6 with TRBJ1-6; D may be TRBD1 (6 bases). Sequences were obtained from FFPE minimally invasive lung adenocarcinoma tissue. DNA for the CDR3: TGTGCCAGCAGCTTTACAGGGCCTGGGTCACCCCTCCACTTT. It yields the protein CASSFTGPGSPLHF.